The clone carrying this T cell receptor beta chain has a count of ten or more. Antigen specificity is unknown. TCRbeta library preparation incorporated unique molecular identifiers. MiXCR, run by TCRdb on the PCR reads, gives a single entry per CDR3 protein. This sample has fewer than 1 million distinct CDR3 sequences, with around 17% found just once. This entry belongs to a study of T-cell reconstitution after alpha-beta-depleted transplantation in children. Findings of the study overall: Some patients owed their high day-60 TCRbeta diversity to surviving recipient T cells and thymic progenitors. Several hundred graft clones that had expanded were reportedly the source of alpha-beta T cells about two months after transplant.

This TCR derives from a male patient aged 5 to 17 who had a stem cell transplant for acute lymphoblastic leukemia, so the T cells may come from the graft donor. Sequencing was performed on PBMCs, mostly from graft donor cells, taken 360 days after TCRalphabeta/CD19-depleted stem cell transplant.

The CDR3 protein is CASSLQQGLYEQYF. The CDR3, as DNA: TGTGCCAGCAGTTTACAACAGGGCTTATACGAGCAGTACTTC. The rearrangement joins TRBV12-3 or TRBV12-4 to TRBJ2-7; TRBD1 might be the D (6 bases). V dropped 2 bases and J dropped 4 bases, with 12 bases sitting between them. There are 14 residues in the CDR3.